This section outlines one TCR beta chain sequence together with its context. Trimming cost V 2 bases and J 5 bases; bases outside gene matches: 5. This CDR3 is 16 amino acids long. Looked up from germline, CDR1 is SGHVS and CDR2 is FQNEAQ. The sample originates from a study of blood T cell repertoires in COVID-19. Study as a whole: Samples came from the United States, Italy and Spain, spanning acute and convalescent COVID-19. T cells, B-cell-depleted T cells, or PBMCs provided the cDNA or gDNA that served as material.

Authors' data handling: Amplifying reference gene primers gave estimates of nucleated cell counts. TCRdb's copy holds only in-frame clones and misses some; the assay was immunoSEQ multiplex PCR. Clonal size and the V and J genes are those of that table, whereas D and trimming came from the DNA. The sample shows 100,000 or so clones, around nine tenths of them seen only once. J is TRBJ1-5 and V is TRBV7-8; 11 bases line up with TRBD1. The sequencing sample was made of peripheral blood. The TCR originated in a man aged 70 or older with acute or convalescent COVID-19. The CDR3 sequence: CASSLLRTGGDQPQHF. The DNA for the CDR3 is TGTGCCAGCAGCTTACTTCGGACAGGGGGCGATCAGCCCCAGCATTTT.